These 2 T cell receptor beta chains came from one sample sequenced in a study of blood T cell repertoires in COVID-19. Sequenced by immunoSEQ multiplex PCR; TCRdb stores in-frame clones only, minus some. Of 150,000 to 200,000 clones listed, about 83% were seen once; the top ten hold 15% to 20%. The sequenced sample consisted of peripheral blood. The receptors were gathered from a person between 65 and 80 years old with COVID-19, enrolled during active disease.

The chain uses TRBV2 and TRBJ2-7, with TRBD1 as a possible D gene (6 bases). The germline V gene has CDR1 SNHLY and CDR2 FYNNEI. The V end lost 5 bases, the J end lost 5 bases, and 10 bases lay between the germline ends. The CDR3 consists of 12 residues. Here the CDR3 reads CASSPNRDEQYF. The CDR3 region has the DNA TGTGCCAGCAGTCCGAACAGGGACGAGCAGTACTTC.

This clone was observed once. The V gene is TRBV19, the J gene TRBJ2-1, with a possible D match to TRBD1 (5 bases). Germline CDR1 LNHDA, CDR2 SQIVND (reference sequence). Trimming stripped 5 bases from V and 3 bases from J, with 20 bases between. This CDR3 comprises 17 residues. The CDR3 spells CASSDSYQPLFYNEQFF. CDR3 sequence (DNA): TGTGCCAGTAGTGACAGTTATCAACCCCTCTTCTACAATGAGCAGTTCTTC.